Listed here is a single TCR beta chain. The antigen is not known. This record comes from a study of graft-versus-host responses after intestinal transplantation. For the study at large: Isolated intestinal, liver-intestinal, or multivisceral transplants had been given to the recipients. Tacrolimus and steroids were given for around 3 years to all recipients after anti-thymocyte globulin induction. Points from the study as a whole: Early post-transplant falls in HvG clones accompanied the peak levels of circulating GvH clones. Some GvH clones appeared in ileal mucosa or blood before recipient bone marrow.

Assay: immunoSEQ multiplex PCR; the TCRdb copy retains only in-frame clones and omits some. The repertoire holds roughly 100,000 clones, with 80% to 95% as singletons. The germline gives CDR1 LGHNT, CDR2 FRNRAP. V trimming: 6 bases; J trimming: 4 bases; junction bases outside the gene matches: 9. CDR3 length equals 15 residues. The chain combines TRBV12-5 with TRBJ2-1, with TRBD2 matching 7 bases. The TCR comes from a human donor who received an intestinal transplant. Sample: unstimulated CD8+ T cells sorted from spleen or lymph node cells, taken before intestinal transplant. DNA for the CDR3: TGTGCTAGTGGGCCTGGCGGGGGTCCTTACAATGAGCAGTTCTTC. It codes for CASGPGGGPYNEQFF.